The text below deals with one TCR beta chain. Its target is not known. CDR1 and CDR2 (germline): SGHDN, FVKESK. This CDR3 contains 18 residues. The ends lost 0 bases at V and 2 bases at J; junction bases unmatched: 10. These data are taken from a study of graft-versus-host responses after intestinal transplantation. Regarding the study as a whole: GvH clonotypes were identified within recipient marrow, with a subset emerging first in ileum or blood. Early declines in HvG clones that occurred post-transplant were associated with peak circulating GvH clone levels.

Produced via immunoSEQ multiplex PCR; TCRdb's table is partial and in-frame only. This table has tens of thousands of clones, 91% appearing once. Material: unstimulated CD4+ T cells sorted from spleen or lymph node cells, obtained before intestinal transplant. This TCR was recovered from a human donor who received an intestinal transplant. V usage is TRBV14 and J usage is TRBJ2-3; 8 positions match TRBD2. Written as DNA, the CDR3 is TGTGCCAGCAGCCAAGAGAAGTCCGCGGGGGGTCTCACAGATACGCAGTATTTT. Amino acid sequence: CASSQEKSAGGLTDTQYF.